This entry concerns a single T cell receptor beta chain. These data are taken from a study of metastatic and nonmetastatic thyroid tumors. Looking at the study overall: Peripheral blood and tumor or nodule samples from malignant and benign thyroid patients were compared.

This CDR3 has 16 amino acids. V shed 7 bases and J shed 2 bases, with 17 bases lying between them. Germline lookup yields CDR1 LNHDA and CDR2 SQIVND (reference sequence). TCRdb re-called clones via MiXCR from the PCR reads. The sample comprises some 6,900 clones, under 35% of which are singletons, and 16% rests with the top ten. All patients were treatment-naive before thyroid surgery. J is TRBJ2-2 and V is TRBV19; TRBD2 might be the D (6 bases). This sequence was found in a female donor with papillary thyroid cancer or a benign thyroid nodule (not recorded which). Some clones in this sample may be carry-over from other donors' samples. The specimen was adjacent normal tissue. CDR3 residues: CASTPPGVTNTGELFF. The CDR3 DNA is TGTGCCAGTACACCTCCGGGGGTAACCAACACCGGGGAGCTGTTTTTT.